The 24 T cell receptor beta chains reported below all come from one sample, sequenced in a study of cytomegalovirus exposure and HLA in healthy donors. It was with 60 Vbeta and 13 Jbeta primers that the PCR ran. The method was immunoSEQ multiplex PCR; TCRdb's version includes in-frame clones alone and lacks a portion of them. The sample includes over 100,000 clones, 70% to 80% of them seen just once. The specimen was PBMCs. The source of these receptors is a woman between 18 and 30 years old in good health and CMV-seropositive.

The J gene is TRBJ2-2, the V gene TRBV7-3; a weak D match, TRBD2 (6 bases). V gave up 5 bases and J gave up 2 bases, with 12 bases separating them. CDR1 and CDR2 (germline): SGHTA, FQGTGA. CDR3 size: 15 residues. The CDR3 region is CASSRDSANTGELFF. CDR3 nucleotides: TGTGCCAGCAGCCGGGACTCGGCCAACACCGGGGAGCTGTTTTTT. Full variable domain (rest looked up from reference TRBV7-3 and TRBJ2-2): GAGVSQTPSNKVTEKGKYVELRCDPISGHTALYWYRQSLGQGPEFLIYFQGTGAADDSGLPNDRFFAVRPEGSVSTLKIQRTERGDSAVYLCASSRDSANTGELFFGEGSRLTVL.

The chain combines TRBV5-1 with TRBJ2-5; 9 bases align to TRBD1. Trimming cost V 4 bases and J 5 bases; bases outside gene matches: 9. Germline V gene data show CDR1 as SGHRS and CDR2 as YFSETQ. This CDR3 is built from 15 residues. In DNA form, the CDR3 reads TGCGCCAGCAGCCTTGGGACAGGGAAACCCGAGACCCAGTACTTC. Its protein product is CASSLGTGKPETQYF.

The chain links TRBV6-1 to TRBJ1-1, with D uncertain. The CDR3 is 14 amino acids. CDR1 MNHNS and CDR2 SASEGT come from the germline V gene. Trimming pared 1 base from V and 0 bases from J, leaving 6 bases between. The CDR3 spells CASSEGPMNTEAFF. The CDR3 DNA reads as TGTGCCAGCAGTGAAGGGCCCATGAACACTGAAGCTTTCTTT.

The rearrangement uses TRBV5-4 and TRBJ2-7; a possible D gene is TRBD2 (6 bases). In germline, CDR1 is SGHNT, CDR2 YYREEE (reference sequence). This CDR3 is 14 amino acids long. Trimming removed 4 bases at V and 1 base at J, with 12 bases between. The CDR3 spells CASSASGVSYEQYF. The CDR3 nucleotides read TGTGCCAGCAGCGCTTCGGGAGTTTCCTACGAGCAGTACTTC.

The CDR3 reads CASRETGQNTEAFF. The DNA of the CDR3 is TGTGCCAGCAGGGAGACAGGGCAGAACACTGAAGCTTTCTTT. The V and J genes are TRBV2 and TRBJ1-1, with TRBD1 matching 7 bases. The CDR3 totals 14 residues. From germline, CDR1 is SNHLY and CDR2 FYNNEI. Trimming took 6 bases from V and 1 from J; bases not matched to a gene: 5. Looking up the rest from reference TRBV2 and TRBJ1-1 gives the full variable domain: EPEVTQTPSHQVTQMGQEVILRCVPISNHLYFYWYRQILGQKVEFLVSFYNNEISEKSEIFDDQFSVERPDGSNFTLKIRSTKLEDSAMYFCASRETGQNTEAFFGQGTRLTVV.

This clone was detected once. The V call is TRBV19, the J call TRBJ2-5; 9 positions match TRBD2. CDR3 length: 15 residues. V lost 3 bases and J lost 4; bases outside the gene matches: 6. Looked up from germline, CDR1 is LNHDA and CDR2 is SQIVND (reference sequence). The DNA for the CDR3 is TGTGCCAGTAGTATCCCCGGAGCGGGAGGAGAGACCCAGTACTTC. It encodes CASSIPGAGGETQYF. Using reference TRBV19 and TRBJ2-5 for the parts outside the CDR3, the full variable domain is DGGITQSPKYLFRKEGQNVTLSCEQNLNHDAMYWYRQDPGQGLRLIYYSQIVNDFQKGDIAEGYSVSREKKESFPLTVTSAQKNPTAFYLCASSIPGAGGETQYFGPGTRLLVL.

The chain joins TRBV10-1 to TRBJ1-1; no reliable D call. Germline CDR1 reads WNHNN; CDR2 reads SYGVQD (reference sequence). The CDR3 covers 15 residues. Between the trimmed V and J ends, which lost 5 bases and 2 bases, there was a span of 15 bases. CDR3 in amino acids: CASSSDLRGNTEAFF. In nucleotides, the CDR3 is TGCGCCAGCAGTTCGGACCTCCGGGGAAACACTGAAGCTTTCTTT.

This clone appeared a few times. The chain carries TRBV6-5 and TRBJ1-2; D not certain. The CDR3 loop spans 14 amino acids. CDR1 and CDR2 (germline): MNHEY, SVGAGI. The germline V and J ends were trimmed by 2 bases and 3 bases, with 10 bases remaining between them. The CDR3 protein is CASSYMSDYYGYTF. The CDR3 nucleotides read TGTGCCAGCAGTTACATGAGCGATTACTATGGCTACACCTTC.

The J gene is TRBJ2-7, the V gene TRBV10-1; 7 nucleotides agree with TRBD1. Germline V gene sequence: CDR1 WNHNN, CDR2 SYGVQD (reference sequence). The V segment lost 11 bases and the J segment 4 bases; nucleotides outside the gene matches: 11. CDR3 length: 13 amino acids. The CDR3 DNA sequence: TGCGCCCGCCAGGCAGGGGGAGTTTACGAGCAGTACTTC. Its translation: CARQAGGVYEQYF.

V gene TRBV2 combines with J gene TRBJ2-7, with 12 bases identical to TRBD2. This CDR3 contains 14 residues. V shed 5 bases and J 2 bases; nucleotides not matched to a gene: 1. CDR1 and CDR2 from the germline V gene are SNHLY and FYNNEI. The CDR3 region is CASSLAGGPYEQYF. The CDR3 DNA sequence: TGTGCCAGCAGTCTAGCGGGAGGGCCCTACGAGCAGTACTTC.

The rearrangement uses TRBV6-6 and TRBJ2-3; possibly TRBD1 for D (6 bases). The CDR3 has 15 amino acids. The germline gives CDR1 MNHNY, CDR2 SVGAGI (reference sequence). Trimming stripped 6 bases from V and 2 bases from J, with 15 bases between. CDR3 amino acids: CASSHPPGHTDTQYF. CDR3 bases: TGTGCCAGCAGCCATCCCCCGGGACACACAGATACGCAGTATTTT.

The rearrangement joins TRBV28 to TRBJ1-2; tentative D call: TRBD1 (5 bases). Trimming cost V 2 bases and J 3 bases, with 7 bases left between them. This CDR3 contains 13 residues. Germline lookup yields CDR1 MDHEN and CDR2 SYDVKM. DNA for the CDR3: TGTGCCAGCAGTTTAACGGGGGACTATGGCTACACCTTC. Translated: CASSLTGDYGYTF.

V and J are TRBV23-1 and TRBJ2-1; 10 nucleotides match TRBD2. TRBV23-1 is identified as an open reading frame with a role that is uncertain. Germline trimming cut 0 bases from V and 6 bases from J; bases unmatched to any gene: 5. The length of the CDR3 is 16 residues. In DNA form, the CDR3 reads TGCGCCAGCAGTCAATCGAGCGGGAGGGGGTTCAATGAGCAGTTCTTC. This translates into CASSQSSGRGFNEQFF.

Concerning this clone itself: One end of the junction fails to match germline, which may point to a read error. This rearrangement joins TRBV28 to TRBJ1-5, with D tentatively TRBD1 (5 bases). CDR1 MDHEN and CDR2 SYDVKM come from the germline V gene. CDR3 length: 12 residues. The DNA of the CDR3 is TGTGCCAGCAGACCAGGGTTTCAGCCCCAGAATTTT. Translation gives CASRPGFQPQNF. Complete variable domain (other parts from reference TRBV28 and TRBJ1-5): DVKVTQSSRYLVKRTGEKVFLECVQDMDHENMFWYRQDPGLGLRLIYFSYDVKMKEKGDIPEGYSVSREKKERFSLILESASTNQTSMYLCASRPGFQPQNFGDGTRLSIL.

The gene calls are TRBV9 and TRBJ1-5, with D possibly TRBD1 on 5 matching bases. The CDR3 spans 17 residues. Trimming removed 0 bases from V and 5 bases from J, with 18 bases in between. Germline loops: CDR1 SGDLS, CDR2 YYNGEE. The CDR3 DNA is TGTGCCAGCAGCGTAGCCCACAGGTCCCGCGCCCATCAGCCCCAGCATTTT. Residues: CASSVAHRSRAHQPQHF.

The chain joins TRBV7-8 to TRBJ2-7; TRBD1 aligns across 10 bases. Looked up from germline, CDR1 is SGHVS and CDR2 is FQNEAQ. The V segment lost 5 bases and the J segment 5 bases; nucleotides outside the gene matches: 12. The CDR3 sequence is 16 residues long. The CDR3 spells CASSPTRDRGRDEQYF. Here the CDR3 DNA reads TGTGCCAGCAGCCCAACCAGGGACAGGGGAAGGGACGAGCAGTACTTC.

The CDR3 nucleotides are TGTGCCAGCAGCCGTCTAGCTCTGGGGGCCAACGTCCTGACTTTC. Translating gives CASSRLALGANVLTF. This chain uses TRBV9 with TRBJ2-6, with D possibly TRBD2 on 5 matching bases. CDR1 is SGDLS, CDR2 YYNGEE, per germline. This CDR3 comprises 15 residues. V lost 4 bases, J lost 4 bases, and 12 bases lay in between. The complete variable domain, with remaining parts taken from reference TRBV9 and TRBJ2-6, reads DSGVTQTPKHLITATGQRVTLRCSPRSGDLSVYWYQQSLDQGLQFLIQYYNGEERAKGNILERFSAQQFPDLHSELNLSSLELGDSALYFCASSRLALGANVLTFGAGSRLTVL.

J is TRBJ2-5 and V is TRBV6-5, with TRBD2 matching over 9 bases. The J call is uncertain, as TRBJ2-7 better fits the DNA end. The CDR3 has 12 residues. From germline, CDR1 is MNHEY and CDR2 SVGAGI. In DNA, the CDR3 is TGTGCCAGTAGCGGGAGTGCCCACGAGCAGTACTTC. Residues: CASSGSAHEQYF.

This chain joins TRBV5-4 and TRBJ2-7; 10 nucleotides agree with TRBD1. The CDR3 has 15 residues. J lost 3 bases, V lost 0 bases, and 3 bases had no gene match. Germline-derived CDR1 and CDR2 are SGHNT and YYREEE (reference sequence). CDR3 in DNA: TGTGCCAGCAGCTTGGGGGGACAGGGGAGCTACGAGCAGTACTTC. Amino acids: CASSLGGQGSYEQYF.

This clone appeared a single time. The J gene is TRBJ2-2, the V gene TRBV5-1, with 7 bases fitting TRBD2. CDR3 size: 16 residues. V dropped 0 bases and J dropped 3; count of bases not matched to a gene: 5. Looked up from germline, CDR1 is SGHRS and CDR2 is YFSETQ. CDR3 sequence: CASSLEAGAHTGELFF. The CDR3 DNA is TGCGCCAGCAGCTTGGAGGCGGGAGCCCACACCGGGGAGCTGTTTTTT.

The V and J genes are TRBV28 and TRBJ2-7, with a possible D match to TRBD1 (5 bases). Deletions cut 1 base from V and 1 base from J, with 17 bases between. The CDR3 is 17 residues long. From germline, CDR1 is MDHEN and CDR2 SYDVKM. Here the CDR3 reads CASSLSDHRTTSYEQYF. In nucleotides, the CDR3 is TGTGCCAGCAGTTTATCGGACCACAGGACAACTTCCTACGAGCAGTACTTC.

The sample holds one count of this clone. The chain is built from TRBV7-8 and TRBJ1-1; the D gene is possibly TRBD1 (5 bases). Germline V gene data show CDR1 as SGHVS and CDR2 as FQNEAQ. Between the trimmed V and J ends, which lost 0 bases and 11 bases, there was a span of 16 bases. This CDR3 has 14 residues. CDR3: CASSLAGGGVKAFF. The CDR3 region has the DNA TGTGCCAGCAGCTTAGCCGGGGGGGGAGTGAAGGCTTTCTTT.

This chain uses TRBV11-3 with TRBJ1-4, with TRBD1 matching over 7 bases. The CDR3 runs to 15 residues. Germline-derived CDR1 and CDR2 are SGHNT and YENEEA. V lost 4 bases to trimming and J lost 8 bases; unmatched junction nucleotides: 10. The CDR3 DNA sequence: TGTGCCAGCAGCTCCACAGGGGTTACGGGAGAAAAACTGTTTTTT. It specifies CASSSTGVTGEKLFF.

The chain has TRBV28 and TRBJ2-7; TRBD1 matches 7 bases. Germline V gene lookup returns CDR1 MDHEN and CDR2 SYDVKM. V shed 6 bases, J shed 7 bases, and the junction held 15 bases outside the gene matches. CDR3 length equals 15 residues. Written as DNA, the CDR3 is TGTGCCAGCAGCTTGATAGACAGGGAGCCTGAGGAGCAGTACTTC. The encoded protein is CASSLIDREPEEQYF.